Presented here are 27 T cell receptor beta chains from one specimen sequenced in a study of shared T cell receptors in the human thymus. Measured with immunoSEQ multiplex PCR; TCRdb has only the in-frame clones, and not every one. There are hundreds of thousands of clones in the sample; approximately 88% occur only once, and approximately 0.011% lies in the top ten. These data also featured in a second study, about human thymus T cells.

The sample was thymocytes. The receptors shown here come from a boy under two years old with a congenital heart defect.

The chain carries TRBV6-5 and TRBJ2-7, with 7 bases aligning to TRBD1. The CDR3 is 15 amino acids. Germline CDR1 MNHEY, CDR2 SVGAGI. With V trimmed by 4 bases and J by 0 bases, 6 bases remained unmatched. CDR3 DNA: TGTGCCAGCAGTTCCCCGAGGGGGCTCTCCTACGAGCAGTACTTC. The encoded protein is CASSSPRGLSYEQYF.

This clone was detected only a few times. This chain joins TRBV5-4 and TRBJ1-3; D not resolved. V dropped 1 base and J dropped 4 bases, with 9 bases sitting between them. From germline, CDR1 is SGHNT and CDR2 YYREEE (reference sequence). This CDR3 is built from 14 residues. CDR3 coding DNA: TGTGCCAGCAGCTTGTATGGGAGGGGAAACACCATATATTTT. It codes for CASSLYGRGNTIYF.

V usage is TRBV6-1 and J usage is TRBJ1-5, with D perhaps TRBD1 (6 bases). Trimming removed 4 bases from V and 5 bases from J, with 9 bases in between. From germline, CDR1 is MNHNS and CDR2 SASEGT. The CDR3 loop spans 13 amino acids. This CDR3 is CASSGHRDQPQHF. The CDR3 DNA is TGTGCCAGCAGTGGTCACAGGGATCAGCCCCAGCATTTT.

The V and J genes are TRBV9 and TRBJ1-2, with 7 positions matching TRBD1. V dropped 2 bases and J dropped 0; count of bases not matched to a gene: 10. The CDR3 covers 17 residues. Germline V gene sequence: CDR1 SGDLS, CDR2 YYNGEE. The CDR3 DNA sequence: TGTGCCAGCAGCGTCGGACAGGAGCCTGTAACTAACTATGGCTACACCTTC. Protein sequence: CASSVGQEPVTNYGYTF.

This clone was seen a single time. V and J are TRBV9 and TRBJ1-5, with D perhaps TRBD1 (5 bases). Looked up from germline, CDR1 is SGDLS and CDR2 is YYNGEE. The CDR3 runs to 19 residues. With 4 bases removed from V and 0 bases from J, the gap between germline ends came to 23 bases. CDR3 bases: TGTGCCAGCAGCCCTAATGGGGAGGGGCCCCATGATAGCAATCAGCCCCAGCATTTT. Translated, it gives CASSPNGEGPHDSNQPQHF.

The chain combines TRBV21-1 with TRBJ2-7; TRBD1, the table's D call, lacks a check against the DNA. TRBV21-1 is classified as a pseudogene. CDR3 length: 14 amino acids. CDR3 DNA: TGTGCCAGCTTAGGGACAGGGACAACCTACGAGCAGTACTTC. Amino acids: CASLGTGTTYEQYF.

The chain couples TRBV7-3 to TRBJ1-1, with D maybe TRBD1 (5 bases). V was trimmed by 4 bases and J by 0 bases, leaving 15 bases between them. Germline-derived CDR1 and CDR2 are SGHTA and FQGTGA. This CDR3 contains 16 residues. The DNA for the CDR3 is TGTGCCAGCAGCTCCTATGGGGGGAAAATGAACACTGAAGCTTTCTTT. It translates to CASSSYGGKMNTEAFF.

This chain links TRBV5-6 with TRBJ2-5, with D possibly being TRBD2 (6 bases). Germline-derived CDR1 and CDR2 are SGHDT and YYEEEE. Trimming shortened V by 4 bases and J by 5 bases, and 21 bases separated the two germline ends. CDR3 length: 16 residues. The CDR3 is CASSRSTGADRETQYF. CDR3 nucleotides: TGTGCCAGCAGCCGGTCTACGGGAGCGGACCGGGAGACCCAGTACTTC.

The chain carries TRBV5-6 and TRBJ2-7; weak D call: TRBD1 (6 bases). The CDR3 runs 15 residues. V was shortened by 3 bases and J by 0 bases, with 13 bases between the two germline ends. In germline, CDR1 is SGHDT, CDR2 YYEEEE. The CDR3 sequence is CASSSTGFSSYEQYF. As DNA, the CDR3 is TGTGCCAGCAGCTCGACAGGTTTTAGCTCCTACGAGCAGTACTTC. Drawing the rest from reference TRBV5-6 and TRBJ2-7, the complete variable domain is DAGVTQSPTHLIKTRGQQVTLRCSPKSGHDTVSWYQQALGQGPQFIFQYYEEEERQRGNFPDRFSGHQFPNYSSELNVNALLLGDSALYLCASSSTGFSSYEQYFGPGTRLTVT.

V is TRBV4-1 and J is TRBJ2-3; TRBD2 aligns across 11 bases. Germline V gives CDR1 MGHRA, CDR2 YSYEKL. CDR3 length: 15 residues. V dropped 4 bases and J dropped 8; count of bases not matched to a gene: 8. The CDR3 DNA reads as TGCGCCAGCAGCCCGCTCCTAGCGGGAGGTTCTACGCAGTATTTT. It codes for CASSPLLAGGSTQYF.

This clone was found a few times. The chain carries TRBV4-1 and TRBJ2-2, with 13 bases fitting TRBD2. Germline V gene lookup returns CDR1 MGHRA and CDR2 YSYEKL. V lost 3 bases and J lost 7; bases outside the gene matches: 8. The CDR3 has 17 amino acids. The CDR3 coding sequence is TGCGCCAGCAGCCATATGACTAGCGGGAGGACGAGCGGGGAGCTGTTTTTT. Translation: CASSHMTSGRTSGELFF.

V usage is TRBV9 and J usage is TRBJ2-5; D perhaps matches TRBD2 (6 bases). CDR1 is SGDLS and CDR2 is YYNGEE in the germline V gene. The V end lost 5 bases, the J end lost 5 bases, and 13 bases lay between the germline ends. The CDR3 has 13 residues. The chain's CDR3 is CASSTPGVETQYF. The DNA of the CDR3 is TGTGCCAGCAGTACCCCGGGGGTGGAGACCCAGTACTTC. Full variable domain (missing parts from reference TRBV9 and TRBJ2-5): DSGVTQTPKHLITATGQRVTLRCSPRSGDLSVYWYQQSLDQGLQFLIQYYNGEERAKGNILERFSAQQFPDLHSELNLSSLELGDSALYFCASSTPGVETQYFGPGTRLLVL.

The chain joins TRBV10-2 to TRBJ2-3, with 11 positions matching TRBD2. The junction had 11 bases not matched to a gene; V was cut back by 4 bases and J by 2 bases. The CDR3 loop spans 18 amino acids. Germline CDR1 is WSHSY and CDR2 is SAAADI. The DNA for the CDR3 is TGCGCCAGCAGTGGTATACTAGCGGGAGTTCTAATCACAGATACGCAGTATTTT. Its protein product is CASSGILAGVLITDTQYF.

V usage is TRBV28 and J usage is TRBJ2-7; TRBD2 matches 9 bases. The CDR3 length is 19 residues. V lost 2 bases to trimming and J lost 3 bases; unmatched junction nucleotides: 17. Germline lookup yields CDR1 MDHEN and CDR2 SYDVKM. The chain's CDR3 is CASSLRELAGPPFNYEQYF. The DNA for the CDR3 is TGTGCCAGCAGTTTACGGGAGCTAGCGGGACCACCCTTCAACTACGAGCAGTACTTC.

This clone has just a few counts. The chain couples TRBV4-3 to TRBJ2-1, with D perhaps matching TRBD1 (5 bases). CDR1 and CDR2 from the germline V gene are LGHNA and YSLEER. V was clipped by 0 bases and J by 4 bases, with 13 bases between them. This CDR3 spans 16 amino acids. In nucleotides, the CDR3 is TGCGCCAGCAGCCAAGATAGCCAGGGAATTTACAATGAGCAGTTCTTC. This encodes CASSQDSQGIYNEQFF.

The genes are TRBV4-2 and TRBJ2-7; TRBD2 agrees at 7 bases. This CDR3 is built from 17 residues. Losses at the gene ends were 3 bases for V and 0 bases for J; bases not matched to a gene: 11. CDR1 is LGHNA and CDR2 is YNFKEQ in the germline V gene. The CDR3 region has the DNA TGTGCCAGCAGCCAGGTCCGCGGGAGTGAGAGCTCCTACGAGCAGTACTTC. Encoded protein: CASSQVRGSESSYEQYF.

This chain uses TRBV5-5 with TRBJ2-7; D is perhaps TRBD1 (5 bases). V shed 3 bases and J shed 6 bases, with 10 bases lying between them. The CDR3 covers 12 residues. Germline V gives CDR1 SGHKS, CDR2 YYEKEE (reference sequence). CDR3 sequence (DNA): TGTGCCAGCAGCTCCGCAGGGCCCGAGCAGTACTTC. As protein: CASSSAGPEQYF.

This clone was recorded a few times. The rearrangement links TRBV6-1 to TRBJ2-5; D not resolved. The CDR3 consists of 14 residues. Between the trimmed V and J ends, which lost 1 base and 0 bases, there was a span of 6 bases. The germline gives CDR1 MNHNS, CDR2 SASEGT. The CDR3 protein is CASSEGPDQETQYF. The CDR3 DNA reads TGTGCCAGCAGTGAAGGTCCGGACCAAGAGACCCAGTACTTC.

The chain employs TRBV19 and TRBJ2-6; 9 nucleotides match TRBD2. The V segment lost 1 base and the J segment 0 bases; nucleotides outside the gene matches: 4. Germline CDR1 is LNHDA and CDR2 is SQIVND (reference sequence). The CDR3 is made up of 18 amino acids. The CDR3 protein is CASSIVLAGSSGANVLTF. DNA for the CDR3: TGTGCCAGTAGTATAGTTCTAGCGGGATCCTCTGGGGCCAACGTCCTGACTTTC.

In DNA form, the CDR3 reads TGTGCCAGCAGTTTTACACTCCCGACGCGGAGGGCCACTTTCTTT. Translation gives CASSFTLPTRRATFF. The chain couples TRBV28 to TRBJ1-1; D is unresolved. Germline CDR1 is MDHEN and CDR2 is SYDVKM. CDR3 length: 15 amino acids. Trimming took off 3 bases at V and 12 bases at J, with 23 bases between the two ends. Supplemented by reference TRBV28 and TRBJ1-1, the full variable domain reads DVKVTQSSRYLVKRTGEKVFLECVQDMDHENMFWYRQDPGLGLRLIYFSYDVKMKEKGDIPEGYSVSREKKERFSLILESASTNQTSMYLCASSFTLPTRRATFFGQGTRLTVV.

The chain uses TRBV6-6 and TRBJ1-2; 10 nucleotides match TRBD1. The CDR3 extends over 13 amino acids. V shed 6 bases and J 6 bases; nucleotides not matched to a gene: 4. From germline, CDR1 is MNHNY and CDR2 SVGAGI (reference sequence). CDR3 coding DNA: TGTGCCAGCAGACCGACAGGGGGCCATGGCTACACCTTC. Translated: CASRPTGGHGYTF.

CDR3 nucleotide sequence: TGCGCCAGCAGCTTTAACAGGCGTCCGCTCGGGGAGCTGTTTTTT. Protein: CASSFNRRPLGELFF. The rearrangement links TRBV5-1 to TRBJ2-2; perhaps TRBD1 as D (5 bases). The germline V gene has CDR1 SGHRS and CDR2 YFSETQ. CDR3 length: 15 amino acids. The ends were cut back, 2 bases at V and 7 bases at J, with 15 bases in the middle.

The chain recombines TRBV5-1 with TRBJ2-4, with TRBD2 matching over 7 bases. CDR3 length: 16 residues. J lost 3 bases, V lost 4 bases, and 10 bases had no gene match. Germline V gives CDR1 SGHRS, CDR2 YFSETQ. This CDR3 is CASSTPDPGGKNIQYF. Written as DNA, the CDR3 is TGCGCCAGCAGCACCCCTGACCCGGGGGGCAAAAACATTCAGTACTTC.

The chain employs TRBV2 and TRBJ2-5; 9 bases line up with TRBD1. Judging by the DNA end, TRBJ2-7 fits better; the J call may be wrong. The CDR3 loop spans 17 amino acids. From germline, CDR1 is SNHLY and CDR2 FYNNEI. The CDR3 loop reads CASSEGGLTGGIYEQYF. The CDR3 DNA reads TGTGCCAGCAGCGAGGGGGGGTTGACAGGGGGTATCTACGAGCAGTACTTC.

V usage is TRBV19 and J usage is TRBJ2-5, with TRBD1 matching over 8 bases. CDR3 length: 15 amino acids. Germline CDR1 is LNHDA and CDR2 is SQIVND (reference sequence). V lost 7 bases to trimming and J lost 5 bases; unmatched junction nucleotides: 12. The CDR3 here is CASKSRQGNRETQYF. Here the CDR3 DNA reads TGTGCCAGTAAAAGCCGACAGGGGAATCGGGAGACCCAGTACTTC.

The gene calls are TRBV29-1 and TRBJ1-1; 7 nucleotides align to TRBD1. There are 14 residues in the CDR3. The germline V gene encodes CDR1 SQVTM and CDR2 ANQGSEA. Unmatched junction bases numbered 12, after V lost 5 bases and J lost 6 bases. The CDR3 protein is CSVPRDRDGAEAFF. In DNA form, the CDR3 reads TGCAGCGTTCCCCGTGACAGGGATGGGGCTGAAGCTTTCTTT.

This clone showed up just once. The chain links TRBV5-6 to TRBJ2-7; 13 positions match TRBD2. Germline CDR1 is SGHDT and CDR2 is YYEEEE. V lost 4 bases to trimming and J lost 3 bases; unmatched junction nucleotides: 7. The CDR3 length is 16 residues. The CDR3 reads CASSATSGREIYEQYF. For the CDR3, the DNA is TGTGCCAGCAGCGCCACTAGCGGGAGGGAGATCTACGAGCAGTACTTC. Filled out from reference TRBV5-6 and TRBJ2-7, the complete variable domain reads DAGVTQSPTHLIKTRGQQVTLRCSPKSGHDTVSWYQQALGQGPQFIFQYYEEEERQRGNFPDRFSGHQFPNYSSELNVNALLLGDSALYLCASSATSGREIYEQYFGPGTRLTVT.